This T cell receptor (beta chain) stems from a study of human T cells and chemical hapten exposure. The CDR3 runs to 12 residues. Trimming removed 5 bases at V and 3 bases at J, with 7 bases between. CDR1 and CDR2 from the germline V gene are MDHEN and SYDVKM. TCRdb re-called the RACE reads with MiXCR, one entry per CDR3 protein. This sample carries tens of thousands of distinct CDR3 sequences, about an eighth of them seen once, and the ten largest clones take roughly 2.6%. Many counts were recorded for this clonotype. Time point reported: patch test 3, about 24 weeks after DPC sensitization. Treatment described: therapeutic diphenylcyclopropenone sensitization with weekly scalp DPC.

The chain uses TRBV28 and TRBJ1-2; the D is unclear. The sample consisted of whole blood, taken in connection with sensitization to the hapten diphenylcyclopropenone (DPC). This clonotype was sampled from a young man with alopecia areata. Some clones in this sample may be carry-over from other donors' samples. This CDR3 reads CASSLSHYGYTF. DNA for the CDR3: TGTGCCAGCAGTCTCTCACACTATGGCTACACCTTC.